The present entry profiles one T cell receptor beta chain with its context. The antigen remains unidentified. The data are from a study of PD-1 blockade in classical Hodgkin lymphoma. Profiled with immunoSEQ multiplex PCR; TCRdb holds only in-frame clones, not every one. This table has 24,000 or so clones, about 89% appearing once. V lost 6 bases and J lost 6, with 17 bases in between. Germline values: CDR1 MNHNY, CDR2 SVGAGI (reference sequence). This CDR3 spans 14 amino acids. Time point denoted: newly diagnosed, previously untreated cHL patient sample. The authors purified CD4+ T cells from thawed PBMCs by magnetic negative selection. The authors compared against newly diagnosed, untreated classical Hodgkin lymphoma PBMCs. Study-level results: Newly diagnosed patients were said to have less baseline TCR diversity than healthy donors did.

The chain joins TRBV6-6 to TRBJ1-1, with a possible D match to TRBD1 (6 bases). The receptor's source is a human donor with classical Hodgkin lymphoma. Sequencing was performed on CD4+ T cells from blood. DNA for the CDR3: TGTGCCAGCAGCCGAGACACAGGGTTGGCTGAAGCTTTCTTT. It codes for CASSRDTGLAEAFF.